This section outlines one T cell receptor beta chain sequence together with its context. Its specificity is unknown. This sample was taken from a study of vaccination and CD4 T cells after COVID-19. With V trimmed by 5 bases and J by 1 base, 2 bases remained unmatched. The CDR3 consists of 14 residues. Treatment of the sample: roughly ten-day PBMC culture with coronavirus spike peptide pools or control peptides (ViraFEST assay). ViraFEST enlarged antigen-specific T cell populations with peptide pools and afterwards sequenced TCRs. Cultured CD4+ T-cell DNA underwent Oncomine TCR Beta short-read sequencing. TCRdb reprocessed the PCR reads via MiXCR and lists one record per CDR3 protein. Of several thousand distinct CDR3 sequences listed, 35% to 40% are singletons.

This chain joins TRBV12-3 or TRBV12-4 and TRBJ2-3; 8 nucleotides agree with TRBD2. The receptor was isolated from a human donor who had recovered from COVID-19. The material sequenced was CD4+ T cells from blood, cultured in vitro, taken after SARS-CoV-2 vaccination. The CDR3 DNA follows: TGTGCCAGCAGTCCGACTAGCGGCACAGATACGCAGTATTTT. Amino acid sequence: CASSPTSGTDTQYF.